Below, 27 T cell receptor beta chains from the same sample are listed, as sequenced in a study of shared clonotypes between healthy human individuals. Using immunoSEQ multiplex PCR, the repertoire was profiled, and TCRdb retains in-frame clones only, with some absent. Seen here are millions of clones, about 92% observed once, and the top ten hold roughly 0.15%. The sample taken for sequencing was naive CD4+ T cells sorted from blood. Sample subset: CD45RA+ positively selected. The receptors derive from a man aged 18-30 years in good health.

The V gene is TRBV14, the J gene TRBJ1-2, with 8 bases lining up with TRBD1. The germline gives CDR1 SGHDN, CDR2 FVKESK. Trimming removed 3 bases from V and 8 bases from J; junction bases left unmatched: 11. The CDR3 totals 15 residues. CDR3 in amino acids: CASSQWTGLGGGYTF. The DNA for the CDR3 is TGTGCCAGCAGCCAGTGGACAGGGCTTGGAGGCGGCTACACCTTC. The whole variable domain, remainder taken from reference TRBV14 and TRBJ1-2, is EAGVTQFPSHSVIEKGQTVTLRCDPISGHDNLYWYRRVMGKEIKFLLHFVKESKQDESGMPNNRFLAERTGGTYSTLKVQPAELEDSGVYFCASSQWTGLGGGYTFGSGTRLTVV.

The chain joins TRBV7-2 to TRBJ2-5; D unresolved. The V end lost 5 bases, the J end lost 5 bases, and 9 bases lay between the germline ends. Germline V gene data show CDR1 as SGHTA and CDR2 as FQGNSA. The CDR3 spans 12 residues. The CDR3 region is CASSPLWETQYF. CDR3 in DNA: TGTGCCAGCAGCCCCCTGTGGGAGACCCAGTACTTC.

In regard to this clone: The junction shows a germline mismatch at one end, possibly a read error. In nucleotides, the CDR3 is TGTGCCACCAGCCCACCCGACAAGCCGTCCTACGAGCAGTGCTTC. Its translation is CATSPPDKPSYEQCF. The chain recombines TRBV15 with TRBJ2-7; D remains ambiguous. The CDR3 has 15 residues. In germline, CDR1 is LNHNV, CDR2 YYDKDF (reference sequence).

The V gene is TRBV5-8, the J gene TRBJ1-2; D gene unclear. The CDR3 extends over 11 amino acids. Germline CDR1 and CDR2: SGHTS and YDEGEE. V gave up 2 bases and J gave up 7 bases, with 6 bases separating them. As DNA, the CDR3 is TGTGCCAGCAGCTTTTTAGGTGGCTACACCTTC. This translates into CASSFLGGYTF.

The chain joins TRBV5-1 to TRBJ1-2, with a weak D call TRBD1 (5 bases). V shed 0 bases and J shed 8 bases, with 14 bases lying between them. Germline CDR1 SGHRS, CDR2 YFSETQ. The CDR3 contains 14 residues. The CDR3 loop reads CASSLEAGPTGYTF. The CDR3 nucleotides read TGCGCCAGCAGCTTGGAGGCAGGGCCCACGGGCTACACCTTC.

The chain employs TRBV2 and TRBJ1-4; D is uncertain. This CDR3 contains 11 residues. CDR1 and CDR2 (germline): SNHLY, FYNNEI. V was shortened by 4 bases and J by 13 bases, with 10 bases between the two germline ends. The CDR3 DNA sequence: TGTGCCAGCAGTGCTCGGGAGTCACTGTTTTTT. It yields the protein CASSARESLFF.

The chain joins TRBV28 to TRBJ1-2, with 8 bases lining up with TRBD1. The CDR3 totals 15 residues. Looked up from germline, CDR1 is MDHEN and CDR2 is SYDVKM. V lost 3 bases and J lost 0; bases outside the gene matches: 3. In DNA, the CDR3 is TGTGCCAGCAGTTTGGGGGACAGGCCTAACTATGGCTACACCTTC. Its translation: CASSLGDRPNYGYTF.

The rearrangement joins TRBV7-9 to TRBJ2-5; D perhaps matches TRBD1 (5 bases). CDR1 and CDR2 (germline): SEHNR, FQNEAQ (reference sequence). V was cut by 0 bases and J by 0 bases, with 11 bases left in between. The CDR3 runs 16 residues. This CDR3 is CASSLALTGYQETQYF. The CDR3, as DNA: TGTGCCAGCAGCTTAGCCCTCACAGGTTACCAAGAGACCCAGTACTTC.

The J gene is TRBJ2-1, the V gene TRBV18; 12 bases fit TRBD2. V was pared by 5 bases and J by 2 bases, with 4 bases of the junction left unmatched. CDR1 is KGHSH, CDR2 LQKENI, per germline. CDR3 size: 16 residues. The CDR3 protein is CASSTGLAGTYNEQFF. The CDR3, as DNA: TGTGCCAGCTCAACAGGACTAGCGGGGACCTACAATGAGCAGTTCTTC.

On this clone itself: The sample has other DNA sequences that encode this CDR3 too. The gene calls are TRBV11-2 and TRBJ2-7; D is unclear. The V end was cut by 0 bases, the J end by 5 bases, with 8 bases between. Germline V lookup: CDR1 SGHAT, CDR2 FQNNGV. CDR3 length: 13 amino acids. This chain's CDR3 is CASSLEGLDEQYF. CDR3 nucleotide sequence: TGTGCCAGCAGCTTAGAAGGTCTAGACGAGCAGTACTTC.

This clone was observed a single time. CDR3 nucleotide sequence: TGTGCCAGCAGTCAACAGGGGACGGAGACCCAGTACTTC. Encoded protein: CASSQQGTETQYF. The chain employs TRBV6-1 and TRBJ2-5; 7 bases are shared with TRBD1. The CDR3 consists of 13 residues. Germline loops: CDR1 MNHNS, CDR2 SASEGT. With V trimmed by 5 bases and J by 5 bases, 5 bases remained unmatched.

The CDR3 here is CASMAARERNNEQFF. The CDR3 DNA reads TGTGCCAGCATGGCGGCGCGGGAGAGAAACAATGAGCAGTTCTTC. V and J are TRBV6-5 and TRBJ2-1; 7 nucleotides align to TRBD2. This CDR3 has 15 residues. In germline, CDR1 is MNHEY, CDR2 SVGAGI. V was pared by 7 bases and J by 5 bases, with 11 bases of the junction left unmatched.

The chain joins TRBV15 to TRBJ2-5; 11 nucleotides line up with TRBD2. The junction had 1 base not matched to a gene; V was cut back by 2 bases and J by 2 bases. This CDR3 contains 15 residues. Germline CDR1 LNHNV, CDR2 YYDKDF (reference sequence). The CDR3 sequence: CATSRIAGGQETQYF. The CDR3 DNA sequence: TGTGCCACCAGCAGAATAGCGGGAGGGCAAGAGACCCAGTACTTC.

The chain has TRBV5-1 and TRBJ2-3, with 11 bases lining up with TRBD2. Germline V gives CDR1 SGHRS, CDR2 YFSETQ. This CDR3 is built from 17 residues. V trimming: 0 bases; J trimming: 6 bases; junction bases outside the gene matches: 9. CDR3: CASSLAGSGGARDTQYF. In DNA form, the CDR3 reads TGCGCCAGCAGCTTGGCTGGTAGCGGGGGGGCCAGGGATACGCAGTATTTT. The variable domain in full, completed from reference TRBV5-1 and TRBJ2-3, reads KAGVTQTPRYLIKTRGQQVTLSCSPISGHRSVSWYQQTPGQGLQFLFEYFSETQRNKGNFPGRFSGRQFSNSRSEMNVSTLELGDSALYLCASSLAGSGGARDTQYFGPGTRLTVL.

The chain combines TRBV5-1 with TRBJ2-1; TRBD1 matches at 8 bases. The CDR3 has 16 amino acids. From germline, CDR1 is SGHRS and CDR2 YFSETQ. V was clipped by 6 bases and J by 2 bases; unmatched bases: 10. This CDR3 is CASTARAGGAYNEQFF. The CDR3 region has the DNA TGCGCCAGCACCGCCCGGGCAGGGGGCGCCTACAATGAGCAGTTCTTC.

This clone was counted a single time. The chain has TRBV28 and TRBJ1-6, with TRBD1 matching over 7 bases. Unmatched junction bases numbered 6, after V lost 6 bases and J lost 7 bases. The V gene's germline CDR1 is MDHEN and CDR2 SYDVKM. This CDR3 comprises 14 residues. The CDR3 bases are TGTGCCAGCAGGGCCGGGACAGTAAATTCACCCCTCCACTTT. Translated: CASRAGTVNSPLHF. Supplemented by reference TRBV28 and TRBJ1-6, the full variable domain reads DVKVTQSSRYLVKRTGEKVFLECVQDMDHENMFWYRQDPGLGLRLIYFSYDVKMKEKGDIPEGYSVSREKKERFSLILESASTNQTSMYLCASRAGTVNSPLHFGNGTRLTVT.

The chain joins TRBV5-8 to TRBJ2-3; no clear D gene. This CDR3 is 14 amino acids long. V was pared by 0 bases and J by 0 bases, with 5 bases between. The germline gives CDR1 SGHTS, CDR2 YDEGEE. CDR3 region: CASSLDVSTDTQYF. The DNA of the CDR3 is TGTGCCAGCAGCTTGGATGTTAGCACAGATACGCAGTATTTT.

As for this clone: Additional DNA sequences in this sample encode the identical CDR3. V usage is TRBV6-5 and J usage is TRBJ2-1, with D possibly TRBD1 on 6 matching bases. This CDR3 contains 15 residues. Germline assignment: CDR1 MNHEY and CDR2 SVGAGI. V lost 3 bases and J 7 bases, leaving 16 bases between the germline ends. The CDR3 nucleotides are TGTGCCAGCAGTTATGGGTCAGGGGTTCGGAATGAGCAGTTCTTC. This translates into CASSYGSGVRNEQFF.

V and J are TRBV28 and TRBJ1-2; TRBD1 is a possible D gene (6 bases). V lost 8 bases, J lost 6 bases, and 19 bases lay in between. The CDR3 runs 14 residues. Germline loops: CDR1 MDHEN, CDR2 SYDVKM. CDR3 sequence: CASQEGGGANGYTF. The CDR3 nucleotides are TGTGCCAGCCAAGAAGGAGGGGGGGCAAATGGCTACACCTTC.

The J gene is TRBJ2-7, the V gene TRBV7-2; 9 bases match TRBD2. This CDR3 has 18 amino acids. The V gene's germline CDR1 is SGHTA and CDR2 FQGNSA. V was pared by 1 base and J by 0 bases, with 10 bases of the junction left unmatched. CDR3: CASSLEAGGRDRSYEQYF. In DNA form, the CDR3 reads TGTGCCAGCAGCTTAGAAGCGGGGGGTCGCGACCGCTCCTACGAGCAGTACTTC.

As regards this clone: One end of the junction is discordant with germline, which a read error may explain. The chain uses TRBV5-5 and TRBJ2-5; D gene uncertain. From germline, CDR1 is SGHKS and CDR2 YYEKEE (reference sequence). CDR3 size: 14 residues. The CDR3 protein is CASSLGGIQVTQYF. DNA of the CDR3: TGTGCCAGCAGCTTGGGGGGTATCCAAGTGACCCAGTACTTC.

V is TRBV7-9 and J is TRBJ2-3; 16 bases align to TRBD2. The V segment lost 4 bases and the J segment 4 bases; nucleotides outside the gene matches: 11. The germline CDR1 and CDR2 sequences are SEHNR and FQNEAQ (reference sequence). The CDR3 runs 19 residues. The CDR3, as DNA: TGTGCCAGCAGCTCCTTGGGGGGACTAGCGGGAGGGAGACCAGATACGCAGTATTTT. The encoded protein is CASSSLGGLAGGRPDTQYF.

The rearrangement joins TRBV30 to TRBJ2-7; 8 bases map to TRBD1. This CDR3 contains 15 residues. Trimming took 0 bases from V and 4 from J; bases not matched to a gene: 8. Per germline, CDR1 GTSNPN and CDR2 SVGIG (reference sequence). CDR3 DNA: TGTGCCTGGAGTGTAGCCCCAGGGGGCTTGTACGAGCAGTACTTC. Its translation: CAWSVAPGGLYEQYF.

V usage is TRBV28 and J usage is TRBJ2-3; 9 bases are a match to TRBD1. Germline V lookup: CDR1 MDHEN, CDR2 SYDVKM. This CDR3 has 15 amino acids. Trimming at V came to 8 bases and at J to 3 bases, leaving 9 bases not matched to a gene. CDR3 loop: CASPRDRDITDTQYF. CDR3 in DNA: TGTGCCAGCCCCCGGGACAGGGATATAACAGATACGCAGTATTTT.

The table lists this clone with a count of one. V is TRBV7-2 and J is TRBJ2-7; D is possibly TRBD1 (5 bases). Per germline, CDR1 SGHTA and CDR2 FQGNSA. The CDR3 extends over 13 amino acids. V lost 5 bases and J lost 4, with 12 bases in between. CDR3 sequence reads: CASSLMGLYEQYF. As DNA, the CDR3 is TGTGCCAGCAGCCTAATGGGGCTGTACGAGCAGTACTTC.

The V and J genes are TRBV10-2 and TRBJ2-2; 13 nucleotides line up with TRBD2. After removal of 4 bases from V and 4 bases from J, the junction contained 6 bases not matched to a gene. CDR3 size: 17 residues. CDR1 and CDR2 from the germline V gene are WSHSY and SAAADI. In DNA, the CDR3 is TGCGCCAGCAGTGTGGAGACTAGCGGGAGGAGCACCGGGGAGCTGTTTTTT. This encodes CASSVETSGRSTGELFF.

V usage is TRBV7-6 and J usage is TRBJ2-3; 8 bases are a match to TRBD2. Germline lookup yields CDR1 SGHVS and CDR2 FNYEAQ. Trimming cost V 1 base and J 3 bases; bases outside gene matches: 3. There are 15 residues in the CDR3. CDR3 amino acids: CASSLGSGATDTQYF. In nucleotides, the CDR3 is TGTGCCAGCAGCTTAGGTAGCGGGGCTACAGATACGCAGTATTTT.